This TCR beta chain was documented in a study of CD8 T cells in ankylosing spondylitis (dated by TCRdb to about 2017). With respect to the entire study: The study set out to find disease-linked TCR variants by profiling T cell receptor beta repertoires in ankylosing spondylitis patients and healthy donors. The whole study cohort included 95 to 130 healthy donors and about two dozen ankylosing spondylitis patients. Peripheral blood was sampled, and synovial fluid was additionally collected from ankylosing spondylitis patients.

The sequencing machine was an Illumina HiSeq 2500. Quantitative 5'-RACE with molecular barcodes was used to prepare TCR beta libraries. Under the source paper's analysis protocol: A new computational method based on a probabilistic model of VDJ rearrangement was used to identify disease-linked TCR variants. TCRdb trimmed the raw reads at Q25, called clones with MiXCR and kept productive beta chains. Identical CDR3 protein sequences are pooled into one entry, listed with their most common genes and DNA. Clone size and V and J calls follow TCRdb, not the original study. The sample table contains about 210,000 distinct CDR3 sequences; only one count was recorded for 8% to 10% of them. Of the sample, around 4.4% is held by the ten largest clones. The CDR3 holds 13 amino acids from the cysteine to the phenylalanine. Left in the record is the CDR3 DNA by itself, 39 bases read in frame from the first base. V is pared back by 7 bases and J by 2 bases, with 10 bases lying between the germline termini.

This clonotype occurred many times. What this receptor recognizes is not known. No base qualities exist here, and no much larger clone lies one base off it. What the study reported, not specific to this receptor: Some motif variants had previously been reported in the synovial fluid and blood of reactive arthritis patients, which suggests shared mechanisms of disease initiation. A CD8+ phenotype was shown by the disease-linked clones, which were found at relatively low frequencies in peripheral blood. The disease-linked clones were reported to be significantly enriched in matched synovial fluid samples from ankylosing spondylitis patients. Blood from ankylosing spondylitis patients appeared to be characterized by a TCR beta motif made up of several highly homologous amino acid variants.

Specimen: blood, either unsorted or a sorted T cell fraction (not recorded which). The chain joins TRBV12-3 or TRBV12-4 to TRBJ2-3, with no D gene named confidently. The clonotype originates from a female donor with ankylosing spondylitis or in good health (not recorded which). The bases are TGTGCCAGCATCGGGCCAAACACAGATACGCAGTATTTT. Its coded protein is CASIGPNTDTQYF.